This T cell receptor (beta chain) was sequenced in a study of blood T cell repertoires in COVID-19. The CDR3 covers 15 residues. The V gene's germline CDR1 is SGDLS and CDR2 YYNGEE. Method: immunoSEQ multiplex PCR; TCRdb's copy keeps in-frame clones and lacks some. Seen here are around 100,000 clones, roughly 80% observed once, and the top ten hold around 1.5%. To note about this clone: An end of the junction differs from the germline gene, which may be a read error.

Material: peripheral blood. This receptor was taken from a man between 50 and 59 years old with acute or convalescent COVID-19. The rearrangement uses TRBV9 and TRBJ2-3; a weak D match, TRBD2 (5 bases). CDR3 amino acids: CASRVNSGSTDTQYF. CDR3 coding DNA: TGTGCCAGCCGCGTAAATTCGGGGAGCACAGATACGCAGTATTTT. The complete variable domain, with remaining parts taken from reference TRBV9 and TRBJ2-3, reads DSGVTQTPKHLITATGQRVTLRCSPRSGDLSVYWYQQSLDQGLQFLIQYYNGEERAKGNILERFSAQQFPDLHSELNLSSLELGDSALYFCASRVNSGSTDTQYFGPGTRLTVL.